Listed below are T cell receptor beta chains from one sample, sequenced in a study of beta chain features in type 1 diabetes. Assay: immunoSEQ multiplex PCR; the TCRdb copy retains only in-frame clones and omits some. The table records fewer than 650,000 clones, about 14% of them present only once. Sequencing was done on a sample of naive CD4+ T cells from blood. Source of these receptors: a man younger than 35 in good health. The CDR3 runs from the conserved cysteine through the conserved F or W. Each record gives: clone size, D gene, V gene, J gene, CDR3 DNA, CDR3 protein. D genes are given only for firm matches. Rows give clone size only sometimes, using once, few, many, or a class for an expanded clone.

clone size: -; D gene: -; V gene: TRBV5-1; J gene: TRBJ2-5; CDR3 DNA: TGCGCCAGCAGCTTGGGTCAGATCCAAGAGACCCAGTACTTC; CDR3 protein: CASSLGQIQETQYF
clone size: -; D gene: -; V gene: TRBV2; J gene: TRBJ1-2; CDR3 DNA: TGTGCCAGCAGTTCCGAGGGGTATGGCTACACCTTC; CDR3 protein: CASSSEGYGYTF
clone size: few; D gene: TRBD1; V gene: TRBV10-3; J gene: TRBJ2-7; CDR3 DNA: TGTGCCACCTTGGACAGGCTAAACTCCTACGAGCAGTACTTC; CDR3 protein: CATLDRLNSYEQYF
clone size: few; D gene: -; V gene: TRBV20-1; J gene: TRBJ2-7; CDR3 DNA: TGCAGTGCTAGAGAGGAGCAGTACTTC; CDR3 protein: CSAREEQYF
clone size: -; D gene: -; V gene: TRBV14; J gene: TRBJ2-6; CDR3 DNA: TGTGCCAGCAGCCACCCCAGCTCTGGGGCCAACGTCCTGACTTTC; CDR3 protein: CASSHPSSGANVLTF
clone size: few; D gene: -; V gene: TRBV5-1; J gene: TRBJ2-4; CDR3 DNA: TGCGCCAGCAGAGCGTTAGCCAAAAACATTCAGTACTTC; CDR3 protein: CASRALAKNIQYF
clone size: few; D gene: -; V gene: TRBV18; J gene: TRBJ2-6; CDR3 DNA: TGTGCCAGCTCGCCATCCGCTGGAAGCTCTGGGGCCAACGTCCTGACTTTC; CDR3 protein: CASSPSAGSSGANVLTF
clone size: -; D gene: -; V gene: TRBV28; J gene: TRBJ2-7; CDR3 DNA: TGTGCCAGCAGTTGGCACAGGATTAGGAGCGAGCAGTACTTC; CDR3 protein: CASSWHRIRSEQYF
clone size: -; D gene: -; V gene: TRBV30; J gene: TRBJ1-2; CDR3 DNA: TGTGCCTGGAGTCCGGGGAACAGCTATGGCTACACCTTC; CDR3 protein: CAWSPGNSYGYTF
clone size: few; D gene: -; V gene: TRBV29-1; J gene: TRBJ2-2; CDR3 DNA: TGCAGCGTTGAAGAGTTCACCGGGGAGCTGTTTTTT; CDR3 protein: CSVEEFTGELFF
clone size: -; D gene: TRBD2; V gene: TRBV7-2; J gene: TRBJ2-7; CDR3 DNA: TGTGCCAGCAGTCTAAGGCTAGCGGGGCTGAGCTCCTACGAGCAGTACTTC; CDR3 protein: CASSLRLAGLSSYEQYF
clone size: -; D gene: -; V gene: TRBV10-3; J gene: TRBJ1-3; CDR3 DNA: TGTGCCATTGGGCCTTTCTCTGGAAACACCATATATTTT; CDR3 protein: CAIGPFSGNTIYF
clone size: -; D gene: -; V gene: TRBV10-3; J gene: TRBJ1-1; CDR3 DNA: TGTGCCATCAGTGAGCTCGGCACTGAAGCTTTCTTT; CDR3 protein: CAISELGTEAFF
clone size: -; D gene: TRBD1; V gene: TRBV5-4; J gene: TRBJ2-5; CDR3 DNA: TGTGCCAGCAGCTTGGGGTCGGCAGGGGGAGAGACCCAGTACTTC; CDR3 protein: CASSLGSAGGETQYF
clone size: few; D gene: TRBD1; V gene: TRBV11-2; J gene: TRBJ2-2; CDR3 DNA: TGTGCCAGCACCCCGGACAGGGCCACCGGGGAGCTGTTTTTT; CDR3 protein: CASTPDRATGELFF
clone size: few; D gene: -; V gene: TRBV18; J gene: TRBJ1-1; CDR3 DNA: TGTGCCAGCTCACCAATGGATACAGGGTCTTGGAACACTGAAGCTTTCTTT; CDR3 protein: CASSPMDTGSWNTEAFF
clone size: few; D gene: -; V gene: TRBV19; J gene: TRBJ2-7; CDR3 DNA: TGTGCCAGTAGTCCGACCCAGCGGACTGTTTACGAGCAGTACTTC; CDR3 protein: CASSPTQRTVYEQYF
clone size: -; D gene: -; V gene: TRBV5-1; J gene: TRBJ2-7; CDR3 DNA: TGCGCCAGCAGCTTCGGGGGTCCGGTGCACGAGCAGTACTTC; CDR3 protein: CASSFGGPVHEQYF
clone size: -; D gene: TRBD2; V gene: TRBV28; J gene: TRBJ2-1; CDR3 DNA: TGTGCCAGCAGTTATACAGTAGCGGGGGGGCTAAATGAGCAGTTCTTC; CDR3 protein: CASSYTVAGGLNEQFF
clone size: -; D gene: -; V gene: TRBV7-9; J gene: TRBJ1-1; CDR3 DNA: TGTGCCAGCAACTTAGCAGAAATGAACACTGAAGCTTTCTTT; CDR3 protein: CASNLAEMNTEAFF
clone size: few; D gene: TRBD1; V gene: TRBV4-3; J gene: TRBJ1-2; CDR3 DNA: TGCGCCAGCAGCCACGGGACAGGGGCTCACTATGGCTACACCTTC; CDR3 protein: CASSHGTGAHYGYTF
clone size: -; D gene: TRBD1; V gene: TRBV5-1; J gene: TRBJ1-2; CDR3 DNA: TGCGCCAGCAGCTTGGGACAGGGGACGTTCGGCTACACCTTC; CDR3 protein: CASSLGQGTFGYTF
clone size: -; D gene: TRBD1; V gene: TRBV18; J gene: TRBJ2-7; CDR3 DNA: TGTGCCAGCTCACCCGTCCTTGGACAGGCCTTGTACTACGAGCAGTACTTC; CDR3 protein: CASSPVLGQALYYEQYF
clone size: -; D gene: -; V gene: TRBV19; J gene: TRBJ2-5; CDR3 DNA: TGTGCCAGTAGTATCGATTCGAGCAGGAGCCCGTCCACCCAGTACTTC; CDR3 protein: CASSIDSSRSPSTQYF
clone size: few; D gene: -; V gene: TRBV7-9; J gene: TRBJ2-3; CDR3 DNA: TGTGCCAGCAGCTTGGGGAGGTGGACAGATACGCAGTATTTT; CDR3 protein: CASSLGRWTDTQYF
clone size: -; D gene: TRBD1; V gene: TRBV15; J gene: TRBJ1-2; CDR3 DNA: TGTGCCACCAGCTCTGGCTCCCGTTCGACAGGGGAACATGGCTACACCTTC; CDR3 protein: CATSSGSRSTGEHGYTF
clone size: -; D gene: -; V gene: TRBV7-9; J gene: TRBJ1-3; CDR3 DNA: TGTGCCAGCAGCAACTCTGGAAACACCATATATTTT; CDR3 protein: CASSNSGNTIYF
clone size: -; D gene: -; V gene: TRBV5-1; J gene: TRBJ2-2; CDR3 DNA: TGCGCCAGCAGCGACAGACGAACAACCGGGGAGCTGTTTTTT; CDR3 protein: CASSDRRTTGELFF
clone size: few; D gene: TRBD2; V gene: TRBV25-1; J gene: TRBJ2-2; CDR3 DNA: TGTGCCAGCAGTGAATTTGGGAGCGGGGCCGGTTTCACCGGGGAGCTGTTTTTT; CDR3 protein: CASSEFGSGAGFTGELFF
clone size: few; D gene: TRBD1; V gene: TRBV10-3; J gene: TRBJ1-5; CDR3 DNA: TGTGCCATCAGCACAGGGGCGTGGAATCAGCCCCAGCATTTT; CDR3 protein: CAISTGAWNQPQHF
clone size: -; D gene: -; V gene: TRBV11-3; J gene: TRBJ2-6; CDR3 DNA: TGTGCCAGCAGCACCCAGGGGGCCAACGTCCTGACTTTC; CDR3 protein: CASSTQGANVLTF
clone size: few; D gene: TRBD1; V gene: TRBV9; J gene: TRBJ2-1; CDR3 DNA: TGTGCCAGCAGCCTCCGGACAGGGATCAATGAGCAGTTCTTC; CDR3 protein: CASSLRTGINEQFF
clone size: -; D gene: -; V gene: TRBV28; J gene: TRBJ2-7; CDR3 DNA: TGTGCCGTCAGAAACTACGAGCAGTACTTC; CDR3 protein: CAVRNYEQYF
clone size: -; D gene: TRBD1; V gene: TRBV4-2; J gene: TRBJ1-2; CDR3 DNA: TGTGCCAGCAGCCAAGAACACCGAAGGGGGCCTAACTATGGCTACACCTTC; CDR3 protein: CASSQEHRRGPNYGYTF
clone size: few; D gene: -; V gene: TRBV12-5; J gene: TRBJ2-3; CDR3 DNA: TGTGCTAGTGGTTTGGTAGGGCCCACAGCCCTCGGGAATACGCAGTATTTT; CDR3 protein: CASGLVGPTALGNTQYF
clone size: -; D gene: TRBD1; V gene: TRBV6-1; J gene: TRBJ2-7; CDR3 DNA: TGTGCCAGCAGTAGGGACAGCTACTACGAGCAGTACTTC; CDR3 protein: CASSRDSYYEQYF
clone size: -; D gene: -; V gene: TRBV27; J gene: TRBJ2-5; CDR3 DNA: TGTGCCAGCAGCCCTCAGGGGGAGACCCAGTACTTC; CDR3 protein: CASSPQGETQYF
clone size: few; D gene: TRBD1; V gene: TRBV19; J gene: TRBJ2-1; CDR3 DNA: TGTGCCAGTAGTATCAGGGACAGACTGTTCTTC; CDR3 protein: CASSIRDRLFF
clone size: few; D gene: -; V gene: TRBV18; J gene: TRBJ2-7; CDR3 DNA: TGTGCCAGCTCAGCCAGCAAAGGGAGCTCCTACGAGCAGTACTTC; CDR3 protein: CASSASKGSSYEQYF
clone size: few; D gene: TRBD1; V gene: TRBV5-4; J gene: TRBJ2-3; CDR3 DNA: TGTGCCAGCAGTCGTCGTACAGGGGGCTTGACAGATACGCAGTATTTT; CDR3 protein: CASSRRTGGLTDTQYF
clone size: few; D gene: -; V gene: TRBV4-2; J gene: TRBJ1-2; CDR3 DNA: TGTGCCAGCAGCCACCCCACACAGGTACCCTATGGCTACACCTTC; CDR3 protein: CASSHPTQVPYGYTF
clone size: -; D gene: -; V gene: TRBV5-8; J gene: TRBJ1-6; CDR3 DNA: TGTGCCAGCAGCTTCAGGGCGTCCTATAATTCACCCCTCCACTTT; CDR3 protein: CASSFRASYNSPLHF
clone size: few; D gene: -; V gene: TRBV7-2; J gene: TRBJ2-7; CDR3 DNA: TGTGCCAGCAGCTCCACATCCTACGAGCAGTACTTC; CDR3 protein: CASSSTSYEQYF
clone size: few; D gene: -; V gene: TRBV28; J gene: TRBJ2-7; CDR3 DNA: TGTGCCAGCAGTTCAACCGAGGGTATGTACGAGCAGTACTTC; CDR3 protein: CASSSTEGMYEQYF
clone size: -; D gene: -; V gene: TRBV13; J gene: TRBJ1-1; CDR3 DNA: TGTGCCAGCAGCTCTACTTACACTGAAGCTTTCTTT; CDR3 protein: CASSSTYTEAFF
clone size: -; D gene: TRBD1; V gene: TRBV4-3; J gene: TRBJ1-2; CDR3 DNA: TGCGCCAGCAGCCAAGAAGGCAGGGGGCGAGGCTATGGCTACACCTTC; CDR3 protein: CASSQEGRGRGYGYTF
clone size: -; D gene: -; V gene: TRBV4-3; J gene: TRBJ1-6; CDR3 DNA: TGCGCCAGCAGCCAAGAATCCAATTCACCCCTCCACTTT; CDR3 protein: CASSQESNSPLHF
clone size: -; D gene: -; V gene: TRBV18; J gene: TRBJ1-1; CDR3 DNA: TGTGCCAGCTCTACGGACCTGTACACTGAAGCTTTCTTT; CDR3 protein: CASSTDLYTEAFF
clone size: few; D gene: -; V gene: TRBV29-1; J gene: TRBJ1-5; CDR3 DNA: TGCAGCGTCCGTGTAAGGGGGAATAGCAATCAGCCCCAGCATTTT; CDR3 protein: CSVRVRGNSNQPQHF
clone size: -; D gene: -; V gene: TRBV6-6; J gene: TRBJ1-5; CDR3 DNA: TGTGCCAGCAGTTATTCGGGGGATAGCAATCAGCCCCAGCATTTT; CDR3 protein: CASSYSGDSNQPQHF
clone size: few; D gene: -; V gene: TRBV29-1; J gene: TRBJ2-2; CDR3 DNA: TGCAGCGTTGAACTGGGTAGGAACACCGGGGAGCTGTTTTTT; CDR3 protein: CSVELGRNTGELFF
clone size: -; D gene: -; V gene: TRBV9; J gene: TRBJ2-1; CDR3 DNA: TGTGCCAGCAGCGTCGGACAGAGCAATGAGCAGTTCTTC; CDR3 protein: CASSVGQSNEQFF
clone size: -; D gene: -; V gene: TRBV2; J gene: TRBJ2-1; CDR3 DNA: TGTGCCAGCATCGGGTATAGCTCCTACAATGAGCAGTTCTTC; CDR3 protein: CASIGYSSYNEQFF
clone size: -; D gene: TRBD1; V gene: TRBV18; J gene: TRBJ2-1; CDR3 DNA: TGTGCCAGCTCACCGAATCCCGGGACAGGTAGCAATGAGCAGTTCTTC; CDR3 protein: CASSPNPGTGSNEQFF
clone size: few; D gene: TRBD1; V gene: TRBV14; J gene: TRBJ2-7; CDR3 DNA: TGTGCCAGCAGTCCGGACAGGATGAGCTCCTACGAGCAGTACTTC; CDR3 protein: CASSPDRMSSYEQYF
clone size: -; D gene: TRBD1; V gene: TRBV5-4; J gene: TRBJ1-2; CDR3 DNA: TGTGCCAGCAGCCCCGGGACAGGGGATGGCTACACCTTC; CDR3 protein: CASSPGTGDGYTF
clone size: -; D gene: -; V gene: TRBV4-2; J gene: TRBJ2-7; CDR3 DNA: TGTGCCAGCAGCCCCGGACATAGCTCCTACGAGCAGTACTTC; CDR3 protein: CASSPGHSSYEQYF
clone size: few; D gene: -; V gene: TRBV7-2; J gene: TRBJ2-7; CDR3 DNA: TGTGCCAGCAGCTTAGCGACACAGACCTCCTACGAGCAGTACTTC; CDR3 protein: CASSLATQTSYEQYF
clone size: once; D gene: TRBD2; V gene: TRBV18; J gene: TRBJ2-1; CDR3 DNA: TGTGCCAGCTCACGGGGACTAGCGGGTGGTGATGAGCAGTTCTTC; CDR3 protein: CASSRGLAGGDEQFF
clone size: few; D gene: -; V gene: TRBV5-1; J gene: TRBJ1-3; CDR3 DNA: TGCGCCAGCAGCTCGAAAGGGGACCCGATATATTTT; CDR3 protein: CASSSKGDPIYF